This paragraph covers one T cell receptor (beta chain) sequence. This record belongs to a study of shared clonotypes between healthy human individuals. The CDR3 length is 15 residues. Germline V gene lookup returns CDR1 SNHLY and CDR2 FYNNEI. V was trimmed by 0 bases and J by 0 bases, leaving 5 bases between them. Clones were sequenced by immunoSEQ multiplex PCR, and TCRdb holds only the in-frame ones, with some missing. The sample lists 330,000 or so clones, 73% occurring once. The chain joins TRBV2 to TRBJ1-4, with D tentatively TRBD1 (5 bases). This receptor was obtained from a man aged 25-45 years in good health. Specimen: memory CD4+ T cells sorted from blood. The subset here: CD45RA-negative fraction. The CDR3, as DNA: TGTGCCAGCAGTGAAGCAGGGGCAACTAATGAAAAACTGTTTTTT. Its translation is CASSEAGATNEKLFF. Combining the CDR3 with reference TRBV2 and TRBJ1-4 gives the whole variable domain EPEVTQTPSHQVTQMGQEVILRCVPISNHLYFYWYRQILGQKVEFLVSFYNNEISEKSEIFDDQFSVERPDGSNFTLKIRSTKLEDSAMYFCASSEAGATNEKLFFGSGTQLSVL.